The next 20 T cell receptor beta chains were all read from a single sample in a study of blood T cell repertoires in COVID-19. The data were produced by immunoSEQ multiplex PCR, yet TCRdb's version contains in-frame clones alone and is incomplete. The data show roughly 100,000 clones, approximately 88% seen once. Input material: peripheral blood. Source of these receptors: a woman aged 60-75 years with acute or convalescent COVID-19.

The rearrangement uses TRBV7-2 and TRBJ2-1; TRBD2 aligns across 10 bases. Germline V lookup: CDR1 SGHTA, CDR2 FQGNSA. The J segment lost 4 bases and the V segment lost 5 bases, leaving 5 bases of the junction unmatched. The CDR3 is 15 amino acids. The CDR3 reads CASSPPGLAYNEQFF. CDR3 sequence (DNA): TGTGCCAGCAGCCCCCCGGGACTAGCGTACAATGAGCAGTTCTTC.

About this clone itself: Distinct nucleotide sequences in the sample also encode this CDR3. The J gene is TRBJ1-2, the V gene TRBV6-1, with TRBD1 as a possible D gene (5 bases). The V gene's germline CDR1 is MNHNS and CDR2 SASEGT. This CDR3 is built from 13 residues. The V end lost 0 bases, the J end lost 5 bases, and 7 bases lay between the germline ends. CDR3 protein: CASSEAGVYGYTF. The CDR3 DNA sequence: TGTGCCAGCAGTGAAGCAGGGGTTTATGGCTACACCTTC.

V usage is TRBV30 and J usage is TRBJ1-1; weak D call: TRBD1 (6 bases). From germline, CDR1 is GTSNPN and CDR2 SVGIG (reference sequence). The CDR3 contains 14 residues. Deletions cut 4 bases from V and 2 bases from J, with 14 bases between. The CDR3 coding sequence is TGTGCCTGGACCCGACAGGATTATAACACTGAAGCTTTCTTT. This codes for CAWTRQDYNTEAFF.

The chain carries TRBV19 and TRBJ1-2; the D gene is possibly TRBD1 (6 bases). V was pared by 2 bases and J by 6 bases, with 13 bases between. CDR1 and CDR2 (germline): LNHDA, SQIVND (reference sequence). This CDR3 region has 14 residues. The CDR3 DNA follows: TGTGCCAGTAGTATAAATACAGGGTCTCATGGCTACACCTTC. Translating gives CASSINTGSHGYTF. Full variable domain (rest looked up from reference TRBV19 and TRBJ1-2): DGGITQSPKYLFRKEGQNVTLSCEQNLNHDAMYWYRQDPGQGLRLIYYSQIVNDFQKGDIAEGYSVSREKKESFPLTVTSAQKNPTAFYLCASSINTGSHGYTFGSGTRLTVV.

CDR3 bases: TGTGCCTACAGGGGGCAGGTCGAAAAACTGTTTTTT. Its protein is CAYRGQVEKLFF. The genes are TRBV30 and TRBJ1-4, with 9 nucleotides matching TRBD1. The CDR3 is made up of 12 amino acids. J lost 8 bases, V lost 7 bases, and 5 bases had no gene match. In germline, CDR1 is GTSNPN, CDR2 SVGIG (reference sequence).

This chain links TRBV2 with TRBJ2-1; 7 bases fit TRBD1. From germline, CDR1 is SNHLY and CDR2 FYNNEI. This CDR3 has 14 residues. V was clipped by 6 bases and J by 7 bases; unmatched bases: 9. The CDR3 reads CASSPDRALNEQFF. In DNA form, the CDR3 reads TGTGCCAGCAGCCCCGACAGGGCCCTTAATGAGCAGTTCTTC.

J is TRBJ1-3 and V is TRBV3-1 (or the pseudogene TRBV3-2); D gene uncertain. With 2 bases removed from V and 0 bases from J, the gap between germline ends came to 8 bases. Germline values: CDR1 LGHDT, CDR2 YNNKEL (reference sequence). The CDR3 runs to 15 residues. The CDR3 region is CASSQPQSSGNTIYF. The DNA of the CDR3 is TGTGCCAGCAGCCAACCACAGAGCTCTGGAAACACCATATATTTT.

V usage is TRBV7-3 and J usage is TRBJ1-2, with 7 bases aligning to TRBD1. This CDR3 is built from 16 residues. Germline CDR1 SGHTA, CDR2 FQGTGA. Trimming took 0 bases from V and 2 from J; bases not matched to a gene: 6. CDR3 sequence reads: CASSLTSGGLNYGYTF. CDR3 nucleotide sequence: TGTGCCAGCAGCTTAACGTCAGGGGGATTAAACTATGGCTACACCTTC.

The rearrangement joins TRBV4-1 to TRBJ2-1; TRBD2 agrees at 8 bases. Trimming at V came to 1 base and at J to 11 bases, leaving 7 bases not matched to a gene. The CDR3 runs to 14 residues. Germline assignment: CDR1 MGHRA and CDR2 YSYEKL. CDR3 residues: CASSQAGLAGKQFF. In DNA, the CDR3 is TGCGCCAGCAGCCAAGCTGGGCTAGCGGGTAAGCAGTTCTTC.

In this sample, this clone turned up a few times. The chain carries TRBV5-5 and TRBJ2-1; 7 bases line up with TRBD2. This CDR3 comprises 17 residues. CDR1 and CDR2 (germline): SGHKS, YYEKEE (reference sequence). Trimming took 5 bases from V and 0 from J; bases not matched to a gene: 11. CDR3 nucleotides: TGTGCCAGCAGTCCAACACTAGCGCCGAGCTCCTACAATGAGCAGTTCTTC. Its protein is CASSPTLAPSSYNEQFF.

CDR3 amino acids: CASSLNGYSGNTIYF. CDR3 sequence (DNA): TGTGCCAGCAGCTTAAACGGGTACTCTGGAAACACCATATATTTT. This chain links TRBV7-3 with TRBJ1-3; D is unresolved. V lost 1 base, J lost 0 bases, and 7 bases lay in between. Germline assignment: CDR1 SGHTA and CDR2 FQGTGA. This CDR3 has 15 residues. The full variable domain, in which reference TRBV7-3 and TRBJ1-3 provide the parts outside the CDR3, is GAGVSQTPSNKVTEKGKYVELRCDPISGHTALYWYRQSLGQGPEFLIYFQGTGAADDSGLPNDRFFAVRPEGSVSTLKIQRTERGDSAVYLCASSLNGYSGNTIYFGEGSWLTVV.

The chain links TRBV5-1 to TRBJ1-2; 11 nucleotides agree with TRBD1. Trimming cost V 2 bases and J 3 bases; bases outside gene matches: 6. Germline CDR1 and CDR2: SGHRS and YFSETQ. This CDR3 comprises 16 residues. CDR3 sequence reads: CASSLKRTGGDYGYTF. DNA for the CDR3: TGCGCCAGCAGCTTAAAAAGGACAGGGGGCGACTATGGCTACACCTTC. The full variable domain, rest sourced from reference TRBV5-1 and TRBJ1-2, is KAGVTQTPRYLIKTRGQQVTLSCSPISGHRSVSWYQQTPGQGLQFLFEYFSETQRNKGNFPGRFSGRQFSNSRSEMNVSTLELGDSALYLCASSLKRTGGDYGYTFGSGTRLTVV.

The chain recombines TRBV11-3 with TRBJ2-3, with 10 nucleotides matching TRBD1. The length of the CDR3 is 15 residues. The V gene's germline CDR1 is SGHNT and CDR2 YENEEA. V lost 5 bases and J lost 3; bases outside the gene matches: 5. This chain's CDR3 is CASSARTGGTDTQYF. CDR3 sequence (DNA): TGTGCCAGCAGCGCTCGGACAGGGGGTACAGATACGCAGTATTTT. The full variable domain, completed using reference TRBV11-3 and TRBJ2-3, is EAGVVQSPRYKIIEKKQPVAFWCNPISGHNTLYWYLQNLGQGPELLIRYENEEAVDDSQLPKDRFSAERLKGVDSTLKIQPAELGDSAVYLCASSARTGGTDTQYFGPGTRLTVL.

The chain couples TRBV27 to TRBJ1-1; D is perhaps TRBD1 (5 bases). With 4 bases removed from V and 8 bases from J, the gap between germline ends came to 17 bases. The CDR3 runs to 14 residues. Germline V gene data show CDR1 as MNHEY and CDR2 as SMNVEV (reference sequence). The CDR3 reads CASSSAGGDFEAFF. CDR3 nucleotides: TGTGCCAGCAGTTCGGCGGGGGGGGACTTCGAAGCTTTCTTT.

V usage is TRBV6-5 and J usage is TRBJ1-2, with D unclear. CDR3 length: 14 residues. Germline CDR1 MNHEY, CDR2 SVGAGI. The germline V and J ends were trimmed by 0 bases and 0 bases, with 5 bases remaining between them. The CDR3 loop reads CASSYSATNYGYTF. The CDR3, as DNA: TGTGCCAGCAGTTACTCGGCAACTAACTATGGCTACACCTTC.

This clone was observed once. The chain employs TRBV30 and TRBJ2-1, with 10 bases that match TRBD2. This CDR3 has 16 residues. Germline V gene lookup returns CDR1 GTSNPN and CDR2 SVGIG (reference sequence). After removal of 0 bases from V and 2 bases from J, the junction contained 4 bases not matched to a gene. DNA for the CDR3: TGTGCCTGGAGTGTACCGAGCGGGAGGGCCTACAATGAGCAGTTCTTC. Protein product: CAWSVPSGRAYNEQFF.

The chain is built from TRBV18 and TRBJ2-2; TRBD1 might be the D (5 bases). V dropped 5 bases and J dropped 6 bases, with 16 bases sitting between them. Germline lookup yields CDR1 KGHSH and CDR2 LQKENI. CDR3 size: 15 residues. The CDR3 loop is CASSVDQGVSGELFF. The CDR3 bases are TGTGCCAGCTCAGTCGATCAGGGTGTCTCCGGGGAGCTGTTTTTT.

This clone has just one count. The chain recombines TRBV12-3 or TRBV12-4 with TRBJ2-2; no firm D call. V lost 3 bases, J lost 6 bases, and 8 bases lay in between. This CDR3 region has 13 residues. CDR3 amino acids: CASSLRGSGELFF. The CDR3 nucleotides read TGTGCCAGCAGTTTGAGAGGCTCCGGGGAGCTGTTTTTT.

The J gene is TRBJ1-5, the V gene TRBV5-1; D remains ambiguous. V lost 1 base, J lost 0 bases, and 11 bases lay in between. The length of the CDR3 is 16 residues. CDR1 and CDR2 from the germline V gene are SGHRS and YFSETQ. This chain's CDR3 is CASSLTLSDSNQPQHF. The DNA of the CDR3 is TGCGCCAGCAGCTTGACGCTGTCAGATAGCAATCAGCCCCAGCATTTT.

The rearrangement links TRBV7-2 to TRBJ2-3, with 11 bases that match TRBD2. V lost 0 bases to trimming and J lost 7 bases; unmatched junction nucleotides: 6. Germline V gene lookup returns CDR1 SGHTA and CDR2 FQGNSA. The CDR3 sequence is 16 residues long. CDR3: CASSLAGGTSGHTQYF. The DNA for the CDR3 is TGTGCCAGCAGCTTAGCTGGAGGGACTAGCGGTCATACGCAGTATTTT.